What follows describes a single T cell receptor beta chain. The data are from a study of PD-1 blockade in classical Hodgkin lymphoma. The table came from immunoSEQ multiplex PCR; TCRdb's copy has only in-frame clones and leaves some out. The sample records roughly 7,000 clones, around four fifths being singletons. In every patient, relapse followed autologous stem cell transplantation, while exposure to brentuximab vedotin differed. This sample comprised peripheral blood mononuclear cells (PBMCs), obtained at baseline. The clonotype comes from a human donor with classical Hodgkin lymphoma.

CDR3 DNA sequence: TGCGCCAGCAGCCGGGACAGGGTATCCTACAATGAGCAGTTCTTC. Translating gives CASSRDRVSYNEQFF. The chain is built from TRBV5-1 and TRBJ2-1; 9 nucleotides match TRBD1. The CDR3 is 15 residues long. Germline V gives CDR1 SGHRS, CDR2 YFSETQ. V dropped 4 bases and J dropped 1; count of bases not matched to a gene: 3. Variable domain in full (rest from reference TRBV5-1 and TRBJ2-1): KAGVTQTPRYLIKTRGQQVTLSCSPISGHRSVSWYQQTPGQGLQFLFEYFSETQRNKGNFPGRFSGRQFSNSRSEMNVSTLELGDSALYLCASSRDRVSYNEQFFGPGTRLTVL.